Listed below are T cell receptor beta chains from one sample, sequenced in a study of graft-versus-host responses after intestinal transplantation. Here immunoSEQ multiplex PCR was the method, and the copy in TCRdb shows in-frame clones only, minus some. The profile covers 25,000 to 35,000 clones, with roughly nine tenths appearing a single time and about 9.9% taken by the ten largest. The sequencing used PBMCs, collected nearly 470 days after intestinal transplantation. The receptor source for this set is a human patient who received an intestinal transplant, so some T cells may come from the graft donor. Each CDR3 is given without its conserved first and last residue. The order of the fields is V gene, CDR3 protein.

v_gene: TRBV2; CDR3aa: ASSATARYEQY
v_gene: TRBV6-5; CDR3aa: ASSQGGNSPLH
v_gene: TRBV5-1; CDR3aa: ASSWTGNNSPLH
v_gene: TRBV28; CDR3aa: ASSLLFYGYT
v_gene: TRBV5-1; CDR3aa: ASSLEGNSNQPQH
v_gene: TRBV13; CDR3aa: ASSSRTSNNEQF
v_gene: TRBV7-9; CDR3aa: ASSLGRTSYEQY
v_gene: TRBV5-1; CDR3aa: ASSLTGGGATDTQY
v_gene: TRBV5-4; CDR3aa: ASSPNRDRVYGYT
v_gene: TRBV5-1; CDR3aa: ASSTGQDMNTEAF
v_gene: TRBV10-3; CDR3aa: ATSVSSYNEQF
v_gene: TRBV5-1; CDR3aa: ASSIRTGTYEQY
v_gene: TRBV28; CDR3aa: ASTRTGLHRNTIY
v_gene: TRBV6-1; CDR3aa: ASKGERSNQPQH
v_gene: TRBV12-5; CDR3aa: ASGLKPSDRGNTEAF
v_gene: TRBV6-6; CDR3aa: ASRLGPRYEQY
v_gene: TRBV6-1; CDR3aa: ASRTQGAGNTIY
v_gene: TRBV27; CDR3aa: ASSLGGWTPLH
v_gene: TRBV27; CDR3aa: AGSLTGGANEKLF
v_gene: TRBV9; CDR3aa: ASSTRQYSSTDTQY
v_gene: TRBV2; CDR3aa: ASNGIPSTYEQY
v_gene: TRBV21-1; CDR3aa: ASSKVLTGGAYEQY
v_gene: TRBV5-1; CDR3aa: ASSPVGTGGHEQY
v_gene: TRBV7-9; CDR3aa: ASSREWGAPTEAF
v_gene: TRBV6-1; CDR3aa: ASSNPWATEAF
v_gene: TRBV29-1; CDR3aa: SVETNKNTEAF
v_gene: TRBV30; CDR3aa: AWSSGIGNTIY
v_gene: TRBV29-1; CDR3aa: SVEPSGVNTGELF
v_gene: TRBV6-1; CDR3aa: ASSDLRTVNTEAF
v_gene: TRBV11-2; CDR3aa: ASLPLPGQGGYGHT
v_gene: TRBV28; CDR3aa: ASSLLASMNTEAF
v_gene: TRBV5-1; CDR3aa: ASSLTPENTEAF